This T cell receptor beta chain was obtained from a study of cytomegalovirus exposure and HLA in healthy donors. Background on the study: The study placed 70% to 85% of its roughly 410 genotyped donors in the Caucasian-associated ancestry cluster.

The PCR was carried out with 60 Vbeta primers and 13 Jbeta primers. Assay used: immunoSEQ multiplex PCR; TCRdb lists only in-frame clones, some missing. The data include fewer than 85,000 clones; the top ten clones carry about 4.2%. Per germline, CDR1 LNHDA and CDR2 SQIVND (reference sequence). V was pared by 5 bases and J by 5 bases, with 4 bases of the junction left unmatched. The CDR3 covers 14 residues. Healthy people donating bone marrow made up the donors. This clonotype was obtained from a man under 40 in good health and CMV-seronegative. Sample: PBMCs. The chain has TRBV19 and TRBJ1-5; 9 bases agree with TRBD1. The CDR3 DNA follows: TGTGCCAGTAGTGGACAGGGGTTAGATCAGCCCCAGCATTTT. Amino acids: CASSGQGLDQPQHF.